The 14 T cell receptor beta chains below come from one sample, sequenced in a study of regulatory and conventional T cells in RAG deficiency. TCRdb keeps only in-frame clones here, not all; method: immunoSEQ multiplex PCR. The sample shows 30,000 to 35,000 clones, 70% to 90% of them seen only once. The sample also formed part of further work on regulatory T cells. That paper adds: Primers: 52 TRBV forward and 13 TRBJ reverse.

Sequences were obtained from CD8+ T cells sorted from blood. These receptors were taken from a human donor in good health.

The rearrangement links TRBV6-5 to TRBJ2-7; TRBD1 matches at 7 bases. The CDR3 is made up of 14 amino acids. Germline CDR1 and CDR2: MNHEY and SVGAGI. J gave up 2 bases and V 2 bases, and 3 bases lay outside the gene matches. The CDR3, as DNA: TGTGCCAGCAGTTACGGCCAGGGGGCCTACGAGCAGTACTTC. Translated, it gives CASSYGQGAYEQYF.

The chain carries TRBV5-5 and TRBJ2-7; TRBD1 agrees at 7 bases. Unmatched junction bases numbered 15, after V lost 4 bases and J lost 5 bases. The CDR3 covers 16 residues. Germline CDR1 reads SGHKS; CDR2 reads YYEKEE (reference sequence). Written as DNA, the CDR3 is TGTGCCAGCAGCCACAATCCAGGGGGTATGTCGAACGAGCAGTACTTC. This gives the protein CASSHNPGGMSNEQYF.

The gene calls are TRBV23-1 and TRBJ1-5; no clear D. TRBV23-1 is an ORF, with its function uncertain. V lost 1 base and J 6 bases, leaving 19 bases between the germline ends. This CDR3 is built from 17 residues. The CDR3 loop reads CASSQLGRVPEVQPQHF. CDR3 sequence (DNA): TGCGCCAGCAGTCAATTAGGGAGGGTACCTGAGGTTCAGCCCCAGCATTTT.

This chain connects TRBV10-3 to TRBJ2-6, with 11 bases matching TRBD1. This CDR3 region has 21 residues. V lost 4 bases to trimming and J lost 0 bases; unmatched junction nucleotides: 14. Germline-derived CDR1 and CDR2 are ENHRY and SYGVKD. CDR3 sequence (DNA): TGTGCCATCAGTGGAGGTGGACAGGGGGCTTCTGAACCCTCTGGGGCCAACGTCCTGACTTTC. Translation gives CAISGGGQGASEPSGANVLTF.

This chain connects TRBV10-3 to TRBJ1-1; D uncertain. V lost 9 bases and J 2 bases, leaving 10 bases between the germline ends. The CDR3 extends over 12 amino acids. Germline assignment: CDR1 ENHRY and CDR2 SYGVKD. This CDR3 is CAIGGVNTEAFF. As DNA, the CDR3 is TGTGCCATTGGCGGGGTAAACACTGAAGCTTTCTTT.

This chain links TRBV6-5 with TRBJ1-6; 10 bases align to TRBD1. V was clipped by 6 bases and J by 10 bases; unmatched bases: 6. This CDR3 is built from 14 residues. Germline V CDR1 and CDR2: MNHEY, SVGAGI. CDR3: CASSHGTGDSPLHF. CDR3 DNA sequence: TGTGCCAGCAGCCACGGGACAGGGGACTCACCCCTCCACTTT.

In this sample, this clone turned up once. In nucleotides, the CDR3 is TGCGCCACCTCGGAGATAGGACAGTTCGACACTGAAGCTTTCTTT. Amino acid sequence: CATSEIGQFDTEAFF. This chain joins TRBV4-1 and TRBJ1-1; D is possibly TRBD1 (6 bases). CDR1 is MGHRA, CDR2 YSYEKL, per germline. V shed 10 bases and J shed 3 bases, with 21 bases lying between them. This CDR3 has 15 amino acids.

This chain uses TRBV16 with TRBJ2-3; no firm D call. The germline gives CDR1 KGHSY, CDR2 FQNENV. Trimming removed 2 bases at V and 5 bases at J, with 11 bases between. CDR3 length equals 14 residues. The CDR3 loop reads CASSQASPGDTQYF. For the CDR3, the DNA is TGTGCCAGCAGCCAAGCCTCCCCGGGAGATACGCAGTATTTT.

This chain connects TRBV7-9 to TRBJ2-3; 9 positions match TRBD2. The CDR3 consists of 15 residues. Germline values: CDR1 SEHNR, CDR2 FQNEAQ (reference sequence). V shed 10 bases, J shed 2 bases, and the junction held 10 bases outside the gene matches. CDR3 sequence (DNA): TGTGCCACGAGGGGGGCTAGCGGGAACACAGATACGCAGTATTTT. Amino acids: CATRGASGNTDTQYF.

The chain has TRBV27 and TRBJ2-1; 12 nucleotides agree with TRBD2. Germline V gene lookup returns CDR1 MNHEY and CDR2 SMNVEV (reference sequence). The CDR3 covers 15 residues. V shed 4 bases, J shed 8 bases, and the junction held 6 bases outside the gene matches. The CDR3 reads CASSSGLAGWYEQFF. CDR3 nucleotide sequence: TGTGCCAGCAGTTCCGGACTAGCGGGATGGTATGAGCAGTTCTTC.

A word on this clone: Additional DNA sequences in this sample encode the identical CDR3. This rearrangement joins TRBV11-2 to TRBJ2-1; 10 nucleotides agree with TRBD2. V was pared by 1 base and J by 10 bases, with 4 bases of the junction left unmatched. This CDR3 has 14 residues. CDR1 SGHAT and CDR2 FQNNGV come from the germline V gene. Here the CDR3 DNA reads TGTGCCAGCAGCTTAGCTAGCGGGAGAACGGAGCAGTTCTTC. Translating gives CASSLASGRTEQFF.

The table lists this clone with a few counts. This chain connects TRBV30 to TRBJ2-7, with D hard to call. The CDR3 has 12 residues. V lost 0 bases, J lost 5 bases, and 8 bases lay in between. Germline V lookup: CDR1 GTSNPN, CDR2 SVGIG (reference sequence). Here the CDR3 DNA reads TGTGCCTGGAGTGTAAACCGGGACGAGCAGTACTTC. It specifies CAWSVNRDEQYF.

The V call is TRBV2, the J call TRBJ2-1; TRBD1 matches at 9 bases. In germline, CDR1 is SNHLY, CDR2 FYNNEI. This CDR3 spans 17 amino acids. V shed 5 bases and J 0 bases; nucleotides not matched to a gene: 8. CDR3 DNA: TGTGCCAGCAGTTACCCGGGACAGGGCGCCTCCTACAATGAGCAGTTCTTC. This translates into CASSYPGQGASYNEQFF.

The rearrangement links TRBV2 to TRBJ2-4, with D tentatively TRBD2 (5 bases). The CDR3 sequence is 14 residues long. CDR1 and CDR2 (germline): SNHLY, FYNNEI. Trimming cost V 1 base and J 9 bases, with 13 bases left between them. The CDR3 protein is CASSEEGGFGIQYF. In DNA form, the CDR3 reads TGTGCCAGCAGTGAAGAGGGCGGGTTTGGCATTCAGTACTTC.